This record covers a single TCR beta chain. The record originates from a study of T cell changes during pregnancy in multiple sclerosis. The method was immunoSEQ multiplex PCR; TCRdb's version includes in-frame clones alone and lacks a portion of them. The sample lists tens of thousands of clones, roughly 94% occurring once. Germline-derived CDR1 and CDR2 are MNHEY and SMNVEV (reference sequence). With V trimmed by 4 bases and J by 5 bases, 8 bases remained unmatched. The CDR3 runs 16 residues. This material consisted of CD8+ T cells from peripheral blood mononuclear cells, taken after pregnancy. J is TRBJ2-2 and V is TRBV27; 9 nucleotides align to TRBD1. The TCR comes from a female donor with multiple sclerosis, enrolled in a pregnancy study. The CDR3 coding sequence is TGTGCCAGCAGTTATACCGGGACAGGGTGGACCGGGGAGCTGTTTTTT. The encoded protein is CASSYTGTGWTGELFF.